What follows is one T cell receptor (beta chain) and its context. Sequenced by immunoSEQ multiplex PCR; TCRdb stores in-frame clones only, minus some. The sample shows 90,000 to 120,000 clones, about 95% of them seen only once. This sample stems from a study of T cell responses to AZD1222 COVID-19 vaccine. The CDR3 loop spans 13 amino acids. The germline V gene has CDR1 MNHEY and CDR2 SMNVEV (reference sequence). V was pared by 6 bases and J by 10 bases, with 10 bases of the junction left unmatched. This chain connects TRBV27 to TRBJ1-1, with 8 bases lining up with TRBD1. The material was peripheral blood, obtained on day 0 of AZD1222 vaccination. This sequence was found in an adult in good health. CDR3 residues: CASSRSPGQAAFF. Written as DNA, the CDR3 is TGTGCCAGCAGCCGATCTCCGGGACAGGCAGCTTTCTTT.